This entry features one T cell receptor (beta chain) sequence. cDNA came from approximately 0.5 to 1 ug RNA primed by random hexamers. TCRdb re-called the immunoSEQ multiplex PCR reads through MiXCR, storing one row per CDR3 protein. The sample has a few hundred thousand distinct CDR3 sequences; 94% are singletons. This sample is drawn from a study of CD8 T cells in Susac syndrome. Study background: Among the Susac syndrome patients sequenced, five or six had active disease and fewer than 10 were in remission.

Peripheral blood CD8+ and CD4+ T cells were profiled by TCR beta sequencing. The V end was cut by 6 bases, the J end by 0 bases, with 6 bases between. Germline V CDR1 and CDR2: DFQATT, SNEGSKA (reference sequence). CDR3 length: 12 residues. This TCR derives from a human donor with Susac syndrome. The chain uses TRBV20-1 and TRBJ1-5; D call uncertain. Specimen: CD4+ T cells from PBMCs. CDR3 nucleotides: TGCAGTGCCGTAAATAGCAATCAGCCCCAGCATTTT. It yields the protein CSAVNSNQPQHF.